A single sample is the source of the 19 T cell receptor beta chains below, sequenced in a study of beta chain features in type 1 diabetes. Study conclusions and caveats: Type 1 diabetes patients had moderately but significantly shorter TCRB CDR3s in all four CD4+ subsets.

cDNA synthesis used the whole RNA isolate, giving expressed TCRB sequences. Sequencing used immunoSEQ multiplex PCR; TCRdb keeps in-frame clones, though not all of them. This table holds 250,000 to 350,000 clones, 13% to 15% found once. No antigens are known for them. The sample taken for sequencing was naive CD4+ T cells from blood. The receptors derive from a man aged 25 to 40 with type 1 diabetes.

The chain has TRBV6-1 and TRBJ2-7; 9 nucleotides align to TRBD1. This CDR3 is 14 amino acids long. V trimming: 7 bases; J trimming: 7 bases; junction bases outside the gene matches: 11. Germline assignment: CDR1 MNHNS and CDR2 SASEGT. The CDR3 DNA sequence: TGTGCCAGCATTCTAGGGACAGGGCCTTGGGAGCAGTACTTC. Translating it yields CASILGTGPWEQYF.

This clone showed up just a few times. The rearrangement joins TRBV29-1 to TRBJ2-3; TRBD1 might be the D (5 bases). This CDR3 region has 11 residues. The V end lost 4 bases, the J end lost 4 bases, and 6 bases lay between the germline ends. Germline assignment: CDR1 SQVTM and CDR2 ANQGSEA. The CDR3 nucleotides are TGCAGCGTTGGACAGCCAGATACGCAGTATTTT. The encoded protein is CSVGQPDTQYF.

In this sample, this clone turned up a few times. The CDR3 here is CASSYTGLAGGDTQYF. In DNA, the CDR3 is TGCGCCAGCAGCTATACGGGACTAGCGGGAGGGGATACGCAGTATTTT. V is TRBV4-1 and J is TRBJ2-3, with 16 bases that match TRBD2. Germline CDR1 reads MGHRA; CDR2 reads YSYEKL. The V gene end was trimmed by 5 bases and the J gene end by 6 bases; junction bases not matched to a gene: 5. This CDR3 is built from 16 residues.

The chain combines TRBV4-3 with TRBJ2-7; TRBD1 agrees at 9 bases. V lost 0 bases, J lost 1 base, and 7 bases stayed unmatched. Looked up from germline, CDR1 is LGHNA and CDR2 is YSLEER. This CDR3 comprises 17 residues. CDR3 sequence: CASSQDSRTGASYEQYF. Written as DNA, the CDR3 is TGCGCCAGCAGCCAAGATTCTAGGACAGGGGCTTCCTACGAGCAGTACTTC.

This chain connects TRBV7-9 to TRBJ2-2, with D perhaps TRBD1 (6 bases). The CDR3 runs 14 residues. With 3 bases removed from V and 6 bases from J, the gap between germline ends came to 11 bases. CDR1 and CDR2 (germline): SEHNR, FQNEAQ (reference sequence). CDR3 bases: TGTGCCAGCAGCTTCGGACAGAGCTCCGGGGAGCTGTTTTTT. This encodes CASSFGQSSGELFF.

A word on this clone: The sample contains more than one DNA sequence encoding this CDR3. The chain uses TRBV30 and TRBJ1-2, with TRBD1 identical over 9 bases. Per the germline V gene, CDR1 is GTSNPN and CDR2 is SVGIG (reference sequence). The CDR3 contains 12 residues. J was trimmed by 4 bases and V by 4 bases; bases with no gene match: 1. CDR3 nucleotide sequence: TGTGCCTGGACGACAGGGGGCTATGGCTACACCTTC. Protein: CAWTTGGYGYTF.

With regard to this clone: The sample contains more than one DNA sequence encoding this CDR3. V is TRBV18 and J is TRBJ1-1; D is uncertain. V lost 6 bases, J lost 1 base, and 9 bases lay in between. Per the germline V gene, CDR1 is KGHSH and CDR2 is LQKENI. The CDR3 has 13 amino acids. DNA of the CDR3: TGTGCCAGCTCCCCGGGTCCGAACACTGAAGCTTTCTTT. Its protein product is CASSPGPNTEAFF.

This chain joins TRBV7-3 and TRBJ2-3; 9 bases align to TRBD1. Germline loops: CDR1 SGHTA, CDR2 FQGTGA. The length of the CDR3 is 18 residues. The trim removed 0 bases at V and 1 base at J, leaving 8 bases unmatched. CDR3 in amino acids: CASSLTGRTGAGTDTQYF. CDR3 coding DNA: TGTGCCAGCAGCTTAACAGGACGGACAGGGGCGGGCACAGATACGCAGTATTTT.

The V and J genes are TRBV30 and TRBJ1-2; D unresolved. Germline-derived CDR1 and CDR2 are GTSNPN and SVGIG (reference sequence). V was trimmed by 8 bases and J by 5 bases, leaving 15 bases between them. CDR3 length: 12 amino acids. The CDR3 DNA reads TGTGCCCGTAGGACGGGATTGTATGGCTACACCTTC. It encodes CARRTGLYGYTF.

The V gene is TRBV7-2, the J gene TRBJ1-1; TRBD1 might be the D (5 bases). This CDR3 region has 15 residues. Between the trimmed V and J ends, which lost 5 bases and 0 bases, there was a span of 13 bases. Germline CDR1 reads SGHTA; CDR2 reads FQGNSA. The CDR3 is CASSQAKGMNTEAFF. The CDR3 DNA reads TGTGCCAGCAGCCAAGCGAAGGGGATGAACACTGAAGCTTTCTTT.

The V call is TRBV2, the J call TRBJ1-1; D unresolved. The germline V gene has CDR1 SNHLY and CDR2 FYNNEI. Trimming pared 6 bases from V and 3 bases from J, leaving 5 bases between. The CDR3 loop spans 11 amino acids. The CDR3 DNA is TGTGCCAGCAGCCGAGACACTGAAGCTTTCTTT. This codes for CASSRDTEAFF.

The chain recombines TRBV6-1 with TRBJ1-5, with D hard to call. Germline V gene data show CDR1 as MNHNS and CDR2 as SASEGT. The CDR3 is made up of 13 amino acids. Trimming pared 3 bases from V and 4 bases from J, leaving 7 bases between. CDR3 in DNA: TGTGCCAGCAGTGACTCGGGAAATCAGCCCCAGCATTTT. It encodes CASSDSGNQPQHF.

As DNA, the CDR3 is TGTGCCAGCTCCGGGGTAGCAACAGAGCAGTACTTC. It translates to CASSGVATEQYF. V usage is TRBV27 and J usage is TRBJ2-7; D is perhaps TRBD2 (5 bases). V shed 8 bases and J shed 7 bases, with 15 bases lying between them. This CDR3 comprises 12 residues. Germline-derived CDR1 and CDR2 are MNHEY and SMNVEV (reference sequence).

Remarks on this clone: The sample has other DNA sequences that encode this CDR3 too. This chain joins TRBV28 and TRBJ1-5; TRBD1 matches 7 bases. Trimming took 5 bases from V and 2 from J; bases not matched to a gene: 3. CDR1 MDHEN and CDR2 SYDVKM come from the germline V gene. CDR3 length: 14 amino acids. In nucleotides, the CDR3 is TGTGCCAGCAGTCCAGGACAGGGCAATCAGCCCCAGCATTTT. This gives the protein CASSPGQGNQPQHF.

The chain employs TRBV19 and TRBJ1-2; D is uncertain. The CDR3 runs to 14 residues. The germline gives CDR1 LNHDA, CDR2 SQIVND (reference sequence). The germline V and J ends were trimmed by 3 bases and 6 bases, with 14 bases remaining between them. The CDR3 nucleotides are TGTGCCAGTAGTATCTTCCCAGGTGGCGATGGCTACACCTTC. This sequence encodes CASSIFPGGDGYTF.

There are a few counts of this clone. The chain couples TRBV28 to TRBJ1-2; D perhaps matches TRBD1 (6 bases). Trimming took off 6 bases at V and 3 bases at J, with 8 bases between the two ends. The CDR3 sequence is 12 residues long. The V gene's germline CDR1 is MDHEN and CDR2 SYDVKM. The CDR3 loop is CASSGTHYGYTF. Written as DNA, the CDR3 is TGTGCCAGCAGCGGGACACACTATGGCTACACCTTC.

This rearrangement joins TRBV9 to TRBJ2-5; 10 bases map to TRBD2. Germline V gene lookup returns CDR1 SGDLS and CDR2 YYNGEE. Trimming took 0 bases from V and 3 from J; bases not matched to a gene: 8. CDR3 length: 17 amino acids. The CDR3 is CASSVGTSGRVKETQYF. The CDR3 coding sequence is TGTGCCAGCAGCGTAGGAACGAGCGGGAGGGTTAAAGAGACCCAGTACTTC.

The gene calls are TRBV7-2 and TRBJ1-1; D possibly corresponds to TRBD1 (6 bases). Trimming left V 4 bases short and J 1 base short, with 13 bases between. CDR1 is SGHTA, CDR2 FQGNSA, per germline. This CDR3 is built from 15 residues. DNA of the CDR3: TGTGCCAGCAGCTCGAGACCGGGACAGAACACTGAAGCTTTCTTT. This encodes CASSSRPGQNTEAFF.

CDR3 DNA sequence: TGTGCCAGCAGTTCTCCGGGACAGGGGAAGGGATTTGGGAGCTCCTACAATGAGCAGTTCTTC. Residues: CASSSPGQGKGFGSSYNEQFF. The rearrangement joins TRBV28 to TRBJ2-1, with 10 positions matching TRBD1. This CDR3 is 21 amino acids long. Looked up from germline, CDR1 is MDHEN and CDR2 is SYDVKM. Trimming at V came to 4 bases and at J to 0 bases, leaving 18 bases not matched to a gene.